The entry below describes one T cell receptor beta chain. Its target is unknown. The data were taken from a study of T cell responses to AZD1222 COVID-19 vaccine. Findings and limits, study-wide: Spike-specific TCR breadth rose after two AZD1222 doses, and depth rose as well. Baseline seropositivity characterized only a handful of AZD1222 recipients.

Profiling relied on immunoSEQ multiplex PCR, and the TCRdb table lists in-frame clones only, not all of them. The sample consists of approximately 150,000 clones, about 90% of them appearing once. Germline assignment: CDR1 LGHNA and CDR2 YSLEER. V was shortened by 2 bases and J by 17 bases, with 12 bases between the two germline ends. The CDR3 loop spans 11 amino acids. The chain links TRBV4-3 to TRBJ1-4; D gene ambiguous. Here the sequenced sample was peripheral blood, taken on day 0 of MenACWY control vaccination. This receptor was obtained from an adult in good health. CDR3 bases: TGCGCCAGCAGCCAACCGGGCCGATGTTTTTTT. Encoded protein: CASSQPGRCFF.